This T cell receptor (beta chain) is from a study of response to subunit inactivated influenza vaccine. Study observations and caveats: Few additional T cells are recruited per seasonal influenza vaccination, authors suggested.

The length of the CDR3 is 12 residues. Germline V gives CDR1 MDHEN, CDR2 SYDVKM. TCRdb re-analysed the RT-PCR reads in MiXCR, keeping a single row per CDR3 protein. The table includes hundreds of thousands of distinct CDR3 sequences, around 8% detected once. In regard to this clonotype: Its antigen is as yet unknown.

This TCR derives from a man in his fifties or sixties who received an inactivated influenza vaccine. The rearrangement joins TRBV28 to TRBJ2-7, with TRBD1 identical over 7 bases. The sample consisted of PBMCs from blood, taken 23 months after vaccination. DNA of the CDR3: TGTGCGGCAGGACAGGTTTCCTACGAGCAGTACTTC. Protein: CAAGQVSYEQYF. The full variable domain, completed using reference TRBV28 and TRBJ2-7, is DVKVTQSSRYLVKRTGEKVFLECVQDMDHENMFWYRQDPGLGLRLIYFSYDVKMKEKGDIPEGYSVSREKKERFSLILESASTNQTSMYLCAAGQVSYEQYFGPGTRLTVT.